This entry lists 4 T cell receptor beta chains sequenced from one sample in a study of cytomegalovirus exposure and HLA in healthy donors. PCR primers comprised 60 Vbeta and 13 Jbeta primers. Method: immunoSEQ multiplex PCR; TCRdb's copy keeps in-frame clones and lacks some. The profile shows about 160,000 clones, 75% to 90% of them singletons. The sequencing sample was made of PBMCs. All receptors derive from a woman in her late teens or twenties in good health and CMV-seronegative.

This clone was observed once. V is TRBV9 and J is TRBJ1-2, with 7 bases identical to TRBD1. This CDR3 comprises 15 residues. The V gene end was trimmed by 0 bases and the J gene end by 8 bases; junction bases not matched to a gene: 10. CDR1 and CDR2 (germline): SGDLS, YYNGEE. For the CDR3, the DNA is TGTGCCAGCAGCGTAGATATAGACAGGGTCTTCGGCTACACCTTC. It codes for CASSVDIDRVFGYTF.

The V gene is TRBV28, the J gene TRBJ2-3; D is unclear. V was pared by 6 bases and J by 1 base, with 14 bases between. This CDR3 has 15 residues. Germline V gene lookup returns CDR1 MDHEN and CDR2 SYDVKM. The CDR3 sequence is CASSDTRFGTDTQYF. CDR3 nucleotides: TGTGCCAGCAGCGATACCAGGTTCGGCACAGATACGCAGTATTTT.

The chain recombines TRBV5-1 with TRBJ2-2, with 9 bases fitting TRBD1. J was trimmed by 4 bases and V by 5 bases; bases with no gene match: 6. The CDR3 is 15 residues long. CDR1 is SGHRS, CDR2 YFSETQ, per germline. The CDR3 sequence is CASRPGTGRTGELFF. CDR3 in DNA: TGCGCCAGCAGACCCGGGACAGGGCGCACCGGGGAGCTGTTTTTT.

The rearrangement joins TRBV19 to TRBJ2-1; the match to TRBD1 covers 7 bases. The germline CDR1 and CDR2 sequences are LNHDA and SQIVND (reference sequence). The CDR3 sequence is 15 residues long. The trim removed 3 bases at V and 5 bases at J, leaving 7 bases unmatched. Here the CDR3 DNA reads TGTGCCAGTAGTATTCGGAGGACAGGCAACAATGAGCAGTTCTTC. Its translation: CASSIRRTGNNEQFF.